This passage covers 23 T cell receptor beta chains from one sample sequenced in a study of vaccination and CD4 T cells after COVID-19. As for treatment: approximately nine-day PBMC culture with coronavirus spike peptide pools or control peptides (ViraFEST assay). Their cognate antigens are unknown. Cultured CD4+ T-cell DNA underwent Oncomine TCR Beta short-read sequencing. MiXCR was run by TCRdb on the PCR reads, yielding one entry per CDR3 protein. The table shows about 20,000 distinct CDR3 sequences, with over 55% occurring only once. The sequenced sample was CD4+ T cells from blood, cultured in vitro. These receptors were obtained from a human donor who had recovered from COVID-19.

This chain joins TRBV7-2 and TRBJ2-5; maybe TRBD1 (6 bases). The CDR3 loop spans 14 amino acids. Trimming pared 5 bases from V and 5 bases from J, leaving 15 bases between. CDR1 and CDR2 (germline): SGHTA, FQGNSA. CDR3 in amino acids: CASSPRAGAETQYF. The CDR3 DNA reads TGTGCCAGCAGCCCTCGGGCAGGGGCGGAGACCCAGTACTTC.

This chain links TRBV27 with TRBJ2-6; D might be TRBD1 (6 bases). The CDR3 has 15 amino acids. The germline gives CDR1 MNHEY, CDR2 SMNVEV (reference sequence). Trimming removed 4 bases from V and 2 bases from J, with 9 bases in between. The CDR3 DNA sequence: TGTGCCAGCAGTTCCGCAGGGGCTGGGGCCAACGTCCTGACTTTC. Its translation is CASSSAGAGANVLTF.

This clonotype was seen only a few times. This sequence joins TRBV6-1 and TRBJ1-2; 7 bases are shared with TRBD1. V lost 4 bases and J lost 1; bases outside the gene matches: 6. CDR3 size: 15 residues. The germline gives CDR1 MNHNS, CDR2 SASEGT. Here the CDR3 reads CASSGRDRLNYGYTF. CDR3 bases: TGTGCCAGCAGTGGACGGGACAGACTTAACTATGGCTACACCTTC.

The chain carries TRBV6-2 or TRBV6-3 and TRBJ2-3; no clear D gene. Germline CDR1 reads MNHEY; CDR2 reads SVGEGT. Trimming removed 5 bases at V and 8 bases at J, with 8 bases between. The CDR3 covers 11 residues. The CDR3 DNA reads TGTGCCAGCAGTCGTACCTCTACGCAGTATTTT. Encoded protein: CASSRTSTQYF.

This clonotype has just one count. The missing conserved phenylalanine or tryptophan at the end of this CDR3 makes a read error likely. The DNA for the CDR3 is TGTGCCAGCAGAGGGACTGCTGGGTACACCGGGGAGCTGTTTTAT. Translating gives CASRGTAGYTGELFY. The chain recombines TRBV7-3 with TRBJ2-2; maybe TRBD2 (6 bases). Per germline, CDR1 SGHTA and CDR2 FQGTGA. The V end was cut by 6 bases, the J end by 3 bases, with 14 bases between. The CDR3 is made up of 15 amino acids.

A few counts support this clonotype. The J gene is TRBJ2-3, the V gene TRBV15; 8 bases map to TRBD2. Germline V gene lookup returns CDR1 LNHNV and CDR2 YYDKDF (reference sequence). This CDR3 is built from 14 residues. After removal of 8 bases from V and 6 bases from J, the junction contained 10 bases not matched to a gene. The CDR3 region has the DNA TGTGCCACCGGACGCGGGGGGTGGGTTGATACGCAGTATTTT. Amino acid sequence: CATGRGGWVDTQYF.

V gene TRBV19 combines with J gene TRBJ1-1, with D possibly TRBD1 on 5 matching bases. This CDR3 has 17 amino acids. V dropped 5 bases and J dropped 3 bases, with 22 bases sitting between them. CDR1 is LNHDA and CDR2 is SQIVND in the germline V gene (reference sequence). CDR3 residues: CASSVLRGPMGDTEAFF. CDR3 nucleotide sequence: TGTGCCAGTAGTGTCCTAAGGGGACCTATGGGGGACACTGAAGCTTTCTTT.

This chain uses TRBV24-1 with TRBJ2-3; 9 nucleotides align to TRBD1. CDR1 and CDR2 from the germline V gene are KGHDR and SFDVKD. The CDR3 contains 18 residues. The J segment lost 0 bases and the V segment lost 4 bases, leaving 10 bases of the junction unmatched. The CDR3: CATSERLGQGTSTDTQYF. The CDR3 bases are TGTGCCACCAGTGAACGCCTAGGACAGGGGACCAGCACAGATACGCAGTATTTT.

The J gene is TRBJ2-1, the V gene TRBV5-1, with a possible D match to TRBD2 (5 bases). The CDR3 loop spans 13 amino acids. Looked up from germline, CDR1 is SGHRS and CDR2 is YFSETQ. V shed 7 bases and J shed 3 bases, with 11 bases lying between them. The CDR3 loop is CASSVEGYNEQFF. Written as DNA, the CDR3 is TGCGCCAGCTCCGTAGAGGGCTACAATGAGCAGTTCTTC.

The chain is built from TRBV7-8 and TRBJ1-6; maybe TRBD1 (6 bases). Trimming shortened V by 7 bases and J by 9 bases, and 19 bases separated the two germline ends. The V gene's germline CDR1 is SGHVS and CDR2 FQNEAQ. The CDR3 runs 15 residues. For the CDR3, the DNA is TGTGCCAGCACCCCGTGGGGGCAGGGAGGTTCACCCCTCCACTTT. The encoded protein is CASTPWGQGGSPLHF.

CDR3 bases: TGTGCCAGCAGTTACTCCAGTCTAGCGGGAGTCGGGGAGCTGTTTTTT. Translated, it gives CASSYSSLAGVGELFF. V usage is TRBV6-5 and J usage is TRBJ2-2; 10 nucleotides match TRBD2. V was pared by 0 bases and J by 7 bases, with 5 bases of the junction left unmatched. Germline V lookup: CDR1 MNHEY, CDR2 SVGAGI. This CDR3 is built from 16 residues.

The J gene is TRBJ1-2, the V gene TRBV19, with a weak D call TRBD1 (6 bases). Trimming took 3 bases from V and 4 from J, leaving 12 bases between them. Germline CDR1 reads LNHDA; CDR2 reads SQIVND (reference sequence). The CDR3 loop spans 14 amino acids. The CDR3 bases are TGTGCCAGTAGTATGGGCAGGGGAGGCTATGGCTACACCTTC. It encodes CASSMGRGGYGYTF.

The rearrangement links TRBV15 to TRBJ1-2, with 8 bases fitting TRBD1. This CDR3 is 16 amino acids long. CDR1 is LNHNV and CDR2 is YYDKDF in the germline V gene (reference sequence). J gave up 0 bases and V 0 bases, and 3 bases lay outside the gene matches. The CDR3: CATSREMTGANYGYTF. CDR3 DNA: TGTGCCACCAGCAGAGAGATGACAGGGGCTAACTATGGCTACACCTTC. Full variable domain (outside the CDR3, taken from reference TRBV15 and TRBJ1-2): DAMVIQNPRYQVTQFGKPVTLSCSQTLNHNVMYWYQQKSSQAPKLLFHYYDKDFNNEADTPDNFQSRRPNTSFCFLDIRSPGLGDTAMYLCATSREMTGANYGYTFGSGTRLTVV.

The gene calls are TRBV24-1 and TRBJ2-3; 8 positions agree with TRBD2. This CDR3 region has 15 residues. Germline CDR1 and CDR2: KGHDR and SFDVKD. The V segment lost 4 bases and the J segment 4 bases; nucleotides outside the gene matches: 6. The CDR3 nucleotides are TGTGCCACCAGTGACCCGACTAGCGTGCCAGATACGCAGTATTTT. It is translated as CATSDPTSVPDTQYF.

The J gene is TRBJ2-7, the V gene TRBV5-1; maybe TRBD2 (6 bases). CDR3 length: 13 residues. Trimming left V 4 bases short and J 2 bases short, with 10 bases between. Germline V gene data show CDR1 as SGHRS and CDR2 as YFSETQ. CDR3 loop: CASSNSGTYEQYF. The CDR3 nucleotides are TGCGCCAGCAGCAATAGCGGAACCTACGAGCAGTACTTC.

This clonotype was detected only once. This sequence joins TRBV19 and TRBJ2-2; either TRBD1 or TRBD2 may supply D (5 bases each). Germline V gene data show CDR1 as LNHDA and CDR2 as SQIVND (reference sequence). CDR3 length equals 15 residues. V lost 7 bases, J lost 2 bases, and 14 bases lay in between. CDR3 sequence reads: CASTKGTINTGELFF. The DNA of the CDR3 is TGTGCCAGTACCAAAGGGACGATTAACACCGGGGAGCTGTTTTTT.

The gene calls are TRBV27 and TRBJ1-5, with 9 nucleotides matching TRBD1. The CDR3 loop spans 15 amino acids. Germline loops: CDR1 MNHEY, CDR2 SMNVEV (reference sequence). The V gene end was trimmed by 2 bases and the J gene end by 6 bases; junction bases not matched to a gene: 5. CDR3 coding DNA: TGTGCCAGCAGTTTAACTAAACAGGGGGCTCAGCCCCAGCATTTT. Its protein product is CASSLTKQGAQPQHF.

This rearrangement joins TRBV6-5 to TRBJ2-1; no clear D gene. CDR1 is MNHEY and CDR2 is SVGAGI in the germline V gene. Deletions cut 2 bases from V and 7 bases from J, with 12 bases between. This CDR3 is built from 14 residues. The CDR3 coding sequence is TGTGCCAGCAGTTACAGGGCAAGGGCGAATGAGCAGTTCTTC. Its translation is CASSYRARANEQFF.

V is TRBV6-1 and J is TRBJ2-1; 10 bases agree with TRBD2. CDR1 and CDR2 from the germline V gene are MNHNS and SASEGT. The CDR3 covers 15 residues. Losses at the gene ends were 5 bases for V and 9 bases for J; bases not matched to a gene: 10. Here the CDR3 reads CASSLGSGRTGEQFF. The CDR3 nucleotides read TGTGCCAGCAGTCTTGGTAGCGGGAGGACTGGTGAGCAGTTCTTC.

The J gene is TRBJ1-5, the V gene TRBV19, with D perhaps TRBD1 (5 bases). Germline loops: CDR1 LNHDA, CDR2 SQIVND (reference sequence). V was shortened by 6 bases and J by 2 bases, with 14 bases between the two germline ends. The CDR3 spans 15 residues. The CDR3 protein is CASRNTVGGNQPQHF. In DNA, the CDR3 is TGTGCCAGTAGGAACACCGTAGGGGGCAATCAGCCCCAGCATTTT.

The sample holds one count of this clonotype. The rearrangement uses TRBV27 and TRBJ2-7, with D unresolved. In germline, CDR1 is MNHEY, CDR2 SMNVEV (reference sequence). The CDR3 extends over 13 amino acids. V lost 10 bases and J lost 3, with 16 bases in between. CDR3 in amino acids: CATQRGLFYEQYF. The CDR3 coding sequence is TGTGCCACCCAGAGAGGCCTGTTCTACGAGCAGTACTTC.

The chain joins TRBV2 to TRBJ2-7; 13 bases match TRBD2. The tail of the sequence fits TRBJ2-5 better, so the J call may be wrong. Germline CDR1 and CDR2: SNHLY and FYNNEI. This CDR3 contains 15 residues. CDR3 nucleotide sequence: TGTGCCAGCACCCGGACTAGCGGGAGCGGGGGGACCCAGTACTTC. Translated, it gives CASTRTSGSGGTQYF.

This clonotype has a handful of counts. This rearrangement joins TRBV20-1 to TRBJ1-1; 9 nucleotides line up with TRBD1. With 6 bases clipped from V and 4 bases from J, the junction kept 3 bases outside the gene matches. The CDR3 spans 12 residues. CDR1 and CDR2 (germline): DFQATT, SNEGSKA (reference sequence). This CDR3 reads CSARQGGTEAFF. In nucleotides, the CDR3 is TGCAGTGCCAGACAGGGGGGCACTGAAGCTTTCTTT.